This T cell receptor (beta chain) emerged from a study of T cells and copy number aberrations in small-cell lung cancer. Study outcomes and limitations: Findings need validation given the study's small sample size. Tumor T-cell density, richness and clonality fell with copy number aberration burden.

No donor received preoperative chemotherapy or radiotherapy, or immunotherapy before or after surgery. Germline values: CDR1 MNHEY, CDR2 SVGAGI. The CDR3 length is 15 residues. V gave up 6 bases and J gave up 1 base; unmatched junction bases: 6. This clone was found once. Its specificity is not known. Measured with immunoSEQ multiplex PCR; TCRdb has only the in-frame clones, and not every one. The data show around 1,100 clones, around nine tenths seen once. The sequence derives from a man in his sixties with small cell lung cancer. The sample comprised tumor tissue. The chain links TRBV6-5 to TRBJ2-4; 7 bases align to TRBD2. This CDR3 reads CASSLSGIAKNIQYF. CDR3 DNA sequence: TGTGCCAGCAGCCTGAGCGGGATTGCCAAAAACATTCAGTACTTC.